This T cell receptor (beta chain) was identified in a study of blood T cell repertoires in COVID-19. Study overall: The United States, Italy and Spain supplied acute and convalescent COVID-19 samples. Nucleic acid was either cDNA or gDNA, and it came from T cells, B-cell-depleted T cells, or PBMCs.

Looked up from germline, CDR1 is SGHRS and CDR2 is YFSETQ. The CDR3 is 16 residues long. V lost 0 bases to trimming and J lost 7 bases; unmatched junction nucleotides: 4. Authors' processing steps: Estimation of nucleated cell counts was performed using reference gene primer amplification. Here immunoSEQ multiplex PCR was the method, and the copy in TCRdb shows in-frame clones only, minus some. V and J calls and clone size are as listed in that table; D and trimming were resolved from the DNA. The table lists roughly 190,000 clones, 75% to 85% of them singletons. The material sequenced was peripheral blood. The chain links TRBV5-1 to TRBJ1-6; TRBD1 aligns across 10 bases. The source of this sequence is a man between 60 and 75 years old with acute or convalescent COVID-19. This CDR3 reads CASSLVVTGGNSPLHF. The CDR3 DNA reads as TGCGCCAGCAGCTTGGTGGTGACAGGGGGCAATTCACCCCTCCACTTT. The variable domain in full, completed from reference TRBV5-1 and TRBJ1-6, reads KAGVTQTPRYLIKTRGQQVTLSCSPISGHRSVSWYQQTPGQGLQFLFEYFSETQRNKGNFPGRFSGRQFSNSRSEMNVSTLELGDSALYLCASSLVVTGGNSPLHFGNGTRLTVT.